One sample yielded the 8 T cell receptor beta chains listed below, sequenced in a study of technical replicates of blood from four donors. The data were produced by immunoSEQ multiplex PCR, yet TCRdb's version contains in-frame clones alone and is incomplete. The sample lists about 81,000 clones, about nine tenths occurring once. Sequencing was carried out using T cells isolated from PBMCs. These receptors were taken from a human donor in good health.

This chain connects TRBV11-2 to TRBJ1-4; 8 bases fit TRBD1. J lost 8 bases, V lost 5 bases, and 7 bases had no gene match. CDR3 length: 14 amino acids. The V gene's germline CDR1 is SGHAT and CDR2 FQNNGV. The CDR3 loop reads CASSPRTGSEKLFF. Here the CDR3 DNA reads TGTGCCAGCAGCCCTCGGACAGGGTCGGAAAAACTGTTTTTT.

The chain carries TRBV7-3 and TRBJ2-5; 10 bases match TRBD2. Germline loops: CDR1 SGHTA, CDR2 FQGTGA. Germline trimming cut 3 bases from V and 2 bases from J; bases unmatched to any gene: 0. The CDR3 runs 14 residues. The CDR3 nucleotides read TGTGCCAGCAGCTTTAGCGGGGGGCAAGAGACCCAGTACTTC. Protein: CASSFSGGQETQYF.

The J gene is TRBJ1-4, the V gene TRBV7-9, with D tentatively TRBD1 (6 bases). This CDR3 has 13 residues. Germline V gene data show CDR1 as SEHNR and CDR2 as FQNEAQ (reference sequence). V was trimmed by 1 base and J by 7 bases, leaving 7 bases between them. Written as DNA, the CDR3 is TGTGCCAGCAGCTTAGGACAGGTTGAAAAACTGTTTTTT. Protein: CASSLGQVEKLFF.

This clone was counted only a few times. This chain connects TRBV6-6 to TRBJ1-2; 8 bases match TRBD1. The CDR3 runs to 12 residues. CDR1 and CDR2 from the germline V gene are MNHNY and SVGAGI (reference sequence). The V and J ends lost 7 bases and 6 bases, in that order; junction bases with no gene match: 4. Written as DNA, the CDR3 is TGTGCCAGCAACCAGGGGGCTCATGGCTACACCTTC. Residues: CASNQGAHGYTF.

The V and J genes are TRBV30 and TRBJ1-6; TRBD1 matches 8 bases. The trim removed 1 base at V and 9 bases at J, leaving 2 bases unmatched. From germline, CDR1 is GTSNPN and CDR2 SVGIG (reference sequence). CDR3 size: 13 residues. The CDR3 DNA reads as TGTGCCTGGAGTGGGACAGGGTTTTCACCCCTCCACTTT. It translates to CAWSGTGFSPLHF.

The chain carries TRBV28 and TRBJ1-2, with D possibly TRBD1 on 5 matching bases. This CDR3 spans 14 amino acids. Germline V gives CDR1 MDHEN, CDR2 SYDVKM. The germline V and J ends were trimmed by 1 base and 6 bases, with 12 bases remaining between them. CDR3 sequence: CASSLYGQYDGYTF. The CDR3 DNA follows: TGTGCCAGCAGTTTATACGGACAATACGATGGCTACACCTTC.

The rearrangement uses TRBV2 and TRBJ2-5, with a tentative D call TRBD1 (6 bases). There are 14 residues in the CDR3. The germline V and J ends were trimmed by 3 bases and 3 bases, with 11 bases remaining between them. Germline-derived CDR1 and CDR2 are SNHLY and FYNNEI. The chain's CDR3 is CASSEIKGEETQYF. In nucleotides, the CDR3 is TGTGCCAGCAGTGAGATTAAGGGGGAAGAGACCCAGTACTTC.

The rearrangement joins TRBV6-1 to TRBJ1-5; D not resolved. Trimming removed 3 bases at V and 0 bases at J, with 9 bases between. CDR1 and CDR2 (germline): MNHNS, SASEGT. The CDR3 extends over 15 amino acids. CDR3 loop: CASSEQMISNQPQHF. The CDR3 nucleotides are TGTGCCAGCAGTGAGCAGATGATTAGCAATCAGCCCCAGCATTTT.